These 29 T cell receptor beta chains came from one sample sequenced in a study of blood T cells in healthy people across ages. The use of a sample-barcoded 5' primer and a J-beta primer mix characterized a second PCR of 7 to 11 cycles. One entry per CDR3 protein, called by TCRdb with MiXCR from the 5' RACE reads. The sample consists of about 970,000 distinct CDR3 sequences, 45% to 60% of them appearing once. Sequenced sample: blood. The receptors were sampled from a woman aged 55-69 years in good health.

V is TRBV7-2 and J is TRBJ2-5; D remains unclear. The CDR3 runs 12 residues. Trimming took off 6 bases at V and 1 base at J, with 6 bases between the two ends. Germline-derived CDR1 and CDR2 are SGHTA and FQGNSA. DNA for the CDR3: TGTGCCAGCAGGCTAATCCAAGAGACCCAGTACTTC. As protein: CASRLIQETQYF.

The gene calls are TRBV15 and TRBJ1-2; 7 nucleotides line up with TRBD1. Germline CDR1 and CDR2: LNHNV and YYDKDF (reference sequence). V shed 3 bases and J 13 bases; nucleotides not matched to a gene: 14. CDR3 size: 14 residues. CDR3 DNA sequence: TGTGCCACCAGCAGCCCCGGGACAGAAGTTGACTGCACCTTC. This codes for CATSSPGTEVDCTF.

The chain carries TRBV3-1 and TRBJ2-7; D is perhaps TRBD2 (6 bases). Per germline, CDR1 LGHDT and CDR2 YNNKEL (reference sequence). V dropped 4 bases and J dropped 2 bases, with 12 bases sitting between them. This CDR3 region has 14 residues. The CDR3 bases are TGTGCCAGCAGCCCCGGGAGCTCCGCCTACGAGCAGTACTTC. Protein sequence: CASSPGSSAYEQYF.

The rearrangement links TRBV6-6 to TRBJ2-1; the match to TRBD2 covers 9 bases. The CDR3 has 15 amino acids. V dropped 6 bases and J dropped 9; count of bases not matched to a gene: 12. Germline V lookup: CDR1 MNHNY, CDR2 SVGAGI (reference sequence). CDR3 loop: CASSLGPAGGSEQFF. As DNA, the CDR3 is TGTGCCAGCAGCCTCGGACCAGCGGGAGGCAGTGAGCAGTTCTTC.

CDR3 DNA: TGTGCCAGCAGCTTGCCATTAGCGGGAGGGCCAAGCACAGATACGCAGTATTTT. Protein product: CASSLPLAGGPSTDTQYF. V and J are TRBV3-1 and TRBJ2-3, with 11 bases that match TRBD2. The V gene's germline CDR1 is LGHDT and CDR2 YNNKEL (reference sequence). With V trimmed by 5 bases and J by 0 bases, 10 bases remained unmatched. The CDR3 is made up of 18 amino acids.

Comments on this clonotype: With a much larger clone just one base away, this may be a read error. The chain carries TRBV11-2 and TRBJ2-7, with D unclear. The V end lost 0 bases, the J end lost 0 bases, and 18 bases lay between the germline ends. Germline assignment: CDR1 SGHAT and CDR2 FQNNGV. CDR3 length: 18 amino acids. The CDR3 spells CASSLEHVAAGSSYEQYF. In nucleotides, the CDR3 is TGTGCCAGCAGCTTAGAGCATGTTGCGGCAGGCAGCTCCTACGAGCAGTACTTC. Based on the CDR3 plus reference TRBV11-2 and TRBJ2-7, the full variable domain is EAGVAQSPRYKIIEKRQSVAFWCNPISGHATLYWYQQILGQGPKLLIQFQNNGVVDDSQLPKDRFSAERLKGVDSTLKIQPAKLEDSAVYLCASSLEHVAAGSSYEQYFGPGTRLTVT.

The V call is TRBV28, the J call TRBJ2-7, with 10 bases matching TRBD2. Trimming at V came to 5 bases and at J to 1 base, leaving 5 bases not matched to a gene. The V gene's germline CDR1 is MDHEN and CDR2 SYDVKM. This CDR3 contains 15 residues. CDR3 coding DNA: TGTGCCAGCAGTCCTAGCGGGAGCCAGTCCTACGAGCAGTACTTC. Translation: CASSPSGSQSYEQYF.

This clonotype was counted between two and nine times. This sequence joins TRBV21-1 and TRBJ2-7; no check of the table's D call, TRBD1, against the DNA was made. TRBV21-1 is designated a pseudogene. There are 13 residues in the CDR3. CDR3 loop: CASNRDGTYEQYF. The DNA of the CDR3 is TGTGCCAGCAACCGGGACGGGACCTACGAGCAGTACTTC.

This clonotype was seen a few times. The rearrangement uses TRBV27 and TRBJ2-7, with D tentatively TRBD1 or TRBD2 (5 bases each). V lost 4 bases and J lost 2, with 12 bases in between. The CDR3 extends over 14 amino acids. From germline, CDR1 is MNHEY and CDR2 SMNVEV (reference sequence). The CDR3 bases are TGTGCCAGCAGTTGGGTTCCGGGGCCCTACGAGCAGTACTTC. Its protein product is CASSWVPGPYEQYF.

This chain uses TRBV12-3 or TRBV12-4 with TRBJ2-3, with 10 nucleotides matching TRBD2. The CDR3 loop spans 15 amino acids. The junction had 5 bases not matched to a gene; V was cut back by 4 bases and J by 4 bases. CDR3 protein: CASSSASGSADTQYF. The CDR3 DNA reads TGTGCCAGCAGTTCCGCTAGCGGGAGCGCAGATACGCAGTATTTT.

The chain carries TRBV7-2 and TRBJ2-3; 10 bases are shared with TRBD2. The V and J ends lost 1 base and 5 bases, in that order; junction bases with no gene match: 12. Germline V CDR1 and CDR2: SGHTA, FQGNSA. This CDR3 is built from 18 residues. Here the CDR3 reads CASSLVPETSGPGDTQYF. The CDR3, as DNA: TGTGCCAGCAGCTTAGTCCCGGAGACTAGCGGGCCAGGAGATACGCAGTATTTT. Looking up the rest from reference TRBV7-2 and TRBJ2-3 gives the full variable domain: GAGVSQSPSNKVTEKGKDVELRCDPISGHTALYWYRQSLGQGLEFLIYFQGNSAPDKSGLPSDRFSAERTGGSVSTLTIQRTQQEDSAVYLCASSLVPETSGPGDTQYFGPGTRLTVL.

The rearrangement joins TRBV5-6 to TRBJ1-5; TRBD1 aligns across 7 bases. V shed 0 bases, J shed 4 bases, and the junction held 4 bases outside the gene matches. Germline CDR1 and CDR2: SGHDT and YYEEEE. This CDR3 is 15 amino acids long. The CDR3 nucleotides read TGTGCCAGCAGCTTGGCAGGGGGTTTGAATCAGCCCCAGCATTTT. Amino acid sequence: CASSLAGGLNQPQHF.

The rearrangement links TRBV6-6 to TRBJ1-2, with TRBD1 matching 7 bases. Germline V gives CDR1 MNHNY, CDR2 SVGAGI (reference sequence). CDR3 size: 13 residues. The J segment lost 6 bases and the V segment lost 2 bases, leaving 3 bases of the junction unmatched. CDR3 loop: CASSYLGQDGYTF. The CDR3 DNA sequence: TGTGCCAGCAGTTACCTCGGACAGGATGGCTACACCTTC.

The genes are TRBV20-1 and TRBJ2-3; the D gene is possibly TRBD2 (6 bases). The V end lost 5 bases, the J end lost 6 bases, and 18 bases lay between the germline ends. In germline, CDR1 is DFQATT, CDR2 SNEGSKA (reference sequence). The CDR3 spans 14 residues. CDR3 loop: CSARTGEPGDTQYF. The CDR3 bases are TGCAGTGCTCGTACGGGAGAGCCCGGGGATACGCAGTATTTT.

This clonotype was seen only a few times. This chain joins TRBV4-1 and TRBJ2-5; 8 bases line up with TRBD1. The CDR3 runs to 16 residues. Losses at the gene ends were 1 base for V and 5 bases for J; bases not matched to a gene: 9. Germline V gene lookup returns CDR1 MGHRA and CDR2 YSYEKL. This CDR3 is CASSQVGAGGKETQYF. In DNA form, the CDR3 reads TGCGCCAGCAGCCAAGTGGGGGCAGGGGGCAAGGAGACCCAGTACTTC.

This clonotype has only a few counts. The rearrangement joins TRBV7-9 to TRBJ2-5, with D uncertain. V was trimmed by 2 bases and J by 6 bases, leaving 16 bases between them. The CDR3 spans 15 residues. Germline V gives CDR1 SEHNR, CDR2 FQNEAQ (reference sequence). The CDR3 protein is CASSLNRSDAKTQYF. The CDR3 coding sequence is TGTGCCAGCAGCTTAAATAGGTCGGACGCAAAGACCCAGTACTTC.

The table lists this clonotype with a few counts. The J gene is TRBJ2-3, the V gene TRBV13, with TRBD2 identical over 9 bases. V was pared by 5 bases and J by 1 base, with 4 bases of the junction left unmatched. Per the germline V gene, CDR1 is PRHDT and CDR2 is FYEKMQ (reference sequence). The CDR3 contains 15 residues. CDR3 coding DNA: TGTGCCAGCAGCATAGCGGGAGAGGGCACAGATACGCAGTATTTT. This translates into CASSIAGEGTDTQYF.

Many counts were recorded for this clonotype. This chain joins TRBV29-1 and TRBJ2-7; perhaps TRBD2 as D (5 bases). CDR3 length: 12 residues. Germline V CDR1 and CDR2: SQVTM, ANQGSEA. V lost 4 bases and J lost 3, with 10 bases in between. The CDR3 sequence: CSVAREHYEQYF. The CDR3 coding sequence is TGCAGCGTTGCCCGGGAACACTACGAGCAGTACTTC.

The rearrangement links TRBV5-1 to TRBJ2-1; 11 bases map to TRBD2. The CDR3 length is 16 residues. V lost 5 bases to trimming and J lost 8 bases; unmatched junction nucleotides: 12. The germline gives CDR1 SGHRS, CDR2 YFSETQ. The CDR3 DNA reads as TGCGCCAGCAGTCACACAACTAGCGGGAGTGGGGATGAGCAGTTCTTC. Translating gives CASSHTTSGSGDEQFF.

V usage is TRBV14 and J usage is TRBJ1-4, with a weak D call TRBD1 (6 bases). Germline values: CDR1 SGHDN, CDR2 FVKESK. Trimming took 2 bases from V and 4 from J, leaving 8 bases between them. CDR3 size: 14 residues. CDR3: CASSQRGSNEKLFF. CDR3 nucleotides: TGTGCCAGCAGCCAAAGGGGGAGTAATGAAAAACTGTTTTTT.

This clonotype has a single count. The chain joins TRBV2 to TRBJ1-1, with D unclear. The germline V gene encodes CDR1 SNHLY and CDR2 FYNNEI. The CDR3 is 13 residues long. V lost 6 bases to trimming and J lost 5 bases, with 13 bases between them. The CDR3 DNA reads TGTGCCAGCAGAGGCGAAGGGATAACTGAAGCTTTCTTT. It codes for CASRGEGITEAFF.

This clonotype was seen once. The chain uses TRBV20-1 and TRBJ2-3; D may match TRBD1 or TRBD2 (6 bases each). CDR1 is DFQATT, CDR2 SNEGSKA, per germline (reference sequence). Trimming took 6 bases from V and 2 from J, leaving 27 bases between them. The CDR3 extends over 18 amino acids. CDR3 protein: CSARDSTRGHLTTDTQYF. The CDR3 nucleotides are TGCAGTGCGCGGGACTCTACAAGGGGACATCTCACCACAGATACGCAGTATTTT.

This clonotype was seen a few times. The chain employs TRBV28 and TRBJ2-3, with 7 positions matching TRBD2. The CDR3 has 15 residues. The germline V gene encodes CDR1 MDHEN and CDR2 SYDVKM. J gave up 1 base and V 7 bases, and 8 bases lay outside the gene matches. The CDR3 nucleotides are TGTGCCAGCACCTGGGGCGGGAGTCGCACAGATACGCAGTATTTT. Residues: CASTWGGSRTDTQYF.

The chain combines TRBV11-2 with TRBJ2-7, with 7 positions matching TRBD1. Germline V gives CDR1 SGHAT, CDR2 FQNNGV. CDR3 length: 15 amino acids. The junction had 8 bases not matched to a gene; V was cut back by 3 bases and J by 3 bases. CDR3 sequence reads: CASSFRDSTFYEQYF. Written as DNA, the CDR3 is TGTGCCAGCAGCTTCCGGGACAGCACCTTCTACGAGCAGTACTTC.

The V and J genes are TRBV28 and TRBJ1-6; 8 bases agree with TRBD1. V was pared by 6 bases and J by 7 bases, with 5 bases of the junction left unmatched. The CDR3 spans 14 residues. Per germline, CDR1 MDHEN and CDR2 SYDVKM. For the CDR3, the DNA is TGTGCCAGCAGGTGGACAGGGAGGAATTCACCCCTCCACTTT. It yields the protein CASRWTGRNSPLHF.

There are a few counts of this clonotype. The V and J genes are TRBV9 and TRBJ2-3; 11 nucleotides line up with TRBD2. Germline trimming cut 2 bases from V and 4 bases from J; bases unmatched to any gene: 12. Germline V gene sequence: CDR1 SGDLS, CDR2 YYNGEE. The CDR3 is 18 residues long. CDR3 DNA sequence: TGTGCCAGCAGCGTGACCCTAGCGGGAGGAACGATTCCAGATACGCAGTATTTT. As protein: CASSVTLAGGTIPDTQYF. Full variable domain (outside the CDR3, taken from reference TRBV9 and TRBJ2-3): DSGVTQTPKHLITATGQRVTLRCSPRSGDLSVYWYQQSLDQGLQFLIQYYNGEERAKGNILERFSAQQFPDLHSELNLSSLELGDSALYFCASSVTLAGGTIPDTQYFGPGTRLTVL.

J is TRBJ2-2 and V is TRBV20-1; TRBD2 matches 9 bases. The CDR3 is 15 amino acids. The germline V gene encodes CDR1 DFQATT and CDR2 SNEGSKA (reference sequence). Germline trimming cut 5 bases from V and 2 bases from J; bases unmatched to any gene: 6. In DNA, the CDR3 is TGCAGTGCTCGTAGACTAGCGGACAACACCGGGGAGCTGTTTTTT. Translation gives CSARRLADNTGELFF.

This clonotype was counted between two and nine times. V usage is TRBV7-2 and J usage is TRBJ2-5; the D gene could be TRBD1 or TRBD2 (5 bases each). Trimming took 6 bases from V and 4 from J, leaving 12 bases between them. Germline-derived CDR1 and CDR2 are SGHTA and FQGNSA. This CDR3 contains 13 residues. DNA of the CDR3: TGTGCCAGCAGGCCGGGGCCTCCAGAGACCCAGTACTTC. It codes for CASRPGPPETQYF.

This clonotype has only a few counts. V and J are TRBV29-1 and TRBJ1-2; D uncertain. The V gene lost 7 bases and the J gene lost 7 bases, with 10 bases spanning the gap. Germline loops: CDR1 SQVTM, CDR2 ANQGSEA. This CDR3 comprises 10 residues. The CDR3 nucleotides are TGCAGCGCAAGTGAGTTTGGCTACACCTTC. Protein product: CSASEFGYTF.